Each of the 10 T cell receptor beta chains below was sequenced from the same sample in a study of OX40 agonist ivuxolimab in advanced cancers. TCRdb's table, derived via immunoSEQ multiplex PCR, lists solely in-frame clones and lacks some. Of some 85,000 clones listed, more than 75% were seen once; the top ten hold 0.2% to 0.3%. Sequenced here: CD4+ or CD8+ T cells sorted from blood, sampled in a trial of the OX40 agonist ivuxolimab. These receptors were collected from an adult with an advanced solid tumor such as melanoma, head and neck, liver or kidney cancer.

The chain uses TRBV19 and TRBJ2-1; TRBD2 matches 12 bases. The CDR3 totals 17 residues. Germline values: CDR1 LNHDA, CDR2 SQIVND (reference sequence). J was trimmed by 7 bases and V by 3 bases; bases with no gene match: 10. The CDR3 DNA reads TGTGCCAGTAGTATCACCACTAGCGGGAGGTCGAGTAATGAGCAGTTCTTC. Its protein product is CASSITTSGRSSNEQFF.

This chain joins TRBV10-3 and TRBJ2-5; D remains ambiguous. The germline gives CDR1 ENHRY, CDR2 SYGVKD. This CDR3 contains 11 residues. Trimming pared 6 bases from V and 0 bases from J, leaving 2 bases between. This CDR3 reads CAIRNQETQYF. The CDR3, as DNA: TGTGCCATCAGGAACCAAGAGACCCAGTACTTC.

This clone appeared a few times. V is TRBV6-1 and J is TRBJ1-5; D not resolved. Germline V gene lookup returns CDR1 MNHNS and CDR2 SASEGT. CDR3 size: 10 residues. V was clipped by 8 bases and J by 7 bases, with 6 bases between them. In DNA form, the CDR3 reads TGTGCCAGCCATTACCAGCCCCAGCATTTT. Residues: CASHYQPQHF.

This clone was seen only a few times. The V and J genes are TRBV28 and TRBJ1-2; D might be TRBD1 (5 bases). The V gene lost 2 bases and the J gene lost 9 bases, with 16 bases spanning the gap. Germline assignment: CDR1 MDHEN and CDR2 SYDVKM. CDR3 length: 14 amino acids. The CDR3: CASSLLTGGSRYTF. CDR3 in DNA: TGTGCCAGCAGTTTACTCACGGGGGGGTCCCGCTACACCTTC.

This chain joins TRBV2 and TRBJ2-1; D is unclear. The CDR3 consists of 13 residues. V lost 2 bases and J 3 bases, leaving 5 bases between the germline ends. Germline V gene sequence: CDR1 SNHLY, CDR2 FYNNEI. As DNA, the CDR3 is TGTGCCAGCAGTGAAAAAAGCTACAATGAGCAGTTCTTC. This codes for CASSEKSYNEQFF.

Remarks on this clone: One junction end does not reproduce the germline sequence, and a read error may be involved. The chain combines TRBV5-4 with TRBJ2-5; D remains ambiguous. Germline assignment: CDR1 SGHNT and CDR2 YYREEE (reference sequence). CDR3 length: 13 amino acids. The CDR3 nucleotides read TGTGCCAGCAGCTTATCGAAACAAGAGATCCAGTACTTC. Encoded protein: CASSLSKQEIQYF.

CDR3 loop: CASSLNRGDTGEEQYF. Here the CDR3 DNA reads TGTGCCAGCTCACTAAACAGGGGCGACACAGGAGAAGAGCAGTACTTC. V and J are TRBV18 and TRBJ2-7; 7 bases line up with TRBD1. There are 16 residues in the CDR3. Per germline, CDR1 KGHSH and CDR2 LQKENI. V was clipped by 4 bases and J by 7 bases; unmatched bases: 16.

The chain couples TRBV19 to TRBJ2-1; D is unclear. Germline V gene sequence: CDR1 LNHDA, CDR2 SQIVND (reference sequence). The CDR3 contains 13 residues. Trimming stripped 3 bases from V and 8 bases from J, with 11 bases between. Here the CDR3 DNA reads TGTGCCAGTAGTATTCGCGGTCCCCATGAGCAGTTCTTC. This encodes CASSIRGPHEQFF.

The chain combines TRBV4-3 with TRBJ1-4; D perhaps matches TRBD1 (5 bases). Between the trimmed V and J ends, which lost 0 bases and 0 bases, there was a span of 14 bases. The CDR3 runs to 18 residues. CDR1 is LGHNA and CDR2 is YSLEER in the germline V gene. CDR3 bases: TGCGCCAGCAGCCAAGATCTGGGGCAGGTAACAACTAATGAAAAACTGTTTTTT. Translation gives CASSQDLGQVTTNEKLFF.

V gene TRBV7-6 combines with J gene TRBJ2-1, with TRBD2 identical over 13 bases. V shed 6 bases and J 9 bases; nucleotides not matched to a gene: 5. The germline V gene encodes CDR1 SGHVS and CDR2 FNYEAQ. CDR3 length: 14 residues. The CDR3 here is CASRGLAGNGEQFF. CDR3 sequence (DNA): TGTGCCAGCAGGGGACTAGCGGGAAACGGTGAGCAGTTCTTC.